This TCR beta chain was retrieved from a study of T cells in Graves' hyperthyroidism and ophthalmopathy. Study results and caveats: Appearing also in blood were most of the thyroid clonotypes expanded above 0.001.

The CDR3 regions of TCR beta were amplified from RNA transcripts. RT-PCR in the first round (using the HTBI primer set) targeted the TCR CDR3. TCRdb reanalysed the multiplex PCR reads using MiXCR and keeps one entry per CDR3 protein. The sample includes more than 500,000 distinct CDR3 sequences, about 16% of them seen just once. This CDR3 spans 17 amino acids. Germline V gene sequence: CDR1 MDHEN, CDR2 SYDVKM. V lost 6 bases and J 1 base, leaving 19 bases between the germline ends. This clonotype was observed many times. Its antigen is unidentified. At least 3 on the Clinical Activity Score was recorded for ophthalmopathy patients, who also had NOSPECS grade at least 4 and duration under 3 months. On the basis of clinical symptoms, serum thyroxine and TRAb, thyroid ultrasound and orbital computed tomography, diagnoses were made.

Sequencing input: blood. The TCR originated in a woman aged 30 to 39 with Graves' ophthalmopathy. The rearrangement uses TRBV28 and TRBJ1-3; D unresolved. CDR3 sequence: CASRDPGSHDSGNTIYF. DNA for the CDR3: TGTGCCAGCAGAGATCCCGGGTCCCACGATTCTGGAAACACCATATATTTT.